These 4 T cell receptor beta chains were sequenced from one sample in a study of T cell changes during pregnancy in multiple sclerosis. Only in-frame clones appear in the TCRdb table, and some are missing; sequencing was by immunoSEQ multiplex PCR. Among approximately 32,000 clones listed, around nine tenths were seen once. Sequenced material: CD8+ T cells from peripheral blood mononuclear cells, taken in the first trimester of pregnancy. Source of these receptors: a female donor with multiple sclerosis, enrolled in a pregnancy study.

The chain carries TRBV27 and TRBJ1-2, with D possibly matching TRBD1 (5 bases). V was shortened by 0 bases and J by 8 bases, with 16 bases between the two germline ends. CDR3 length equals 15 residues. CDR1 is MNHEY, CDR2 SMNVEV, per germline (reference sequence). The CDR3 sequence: CASSLSGGGASGYTF. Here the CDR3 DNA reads TGTGCCAGCAGTTTATCGGGGGGGGGAGCCTCGGGCTACACCTTC.

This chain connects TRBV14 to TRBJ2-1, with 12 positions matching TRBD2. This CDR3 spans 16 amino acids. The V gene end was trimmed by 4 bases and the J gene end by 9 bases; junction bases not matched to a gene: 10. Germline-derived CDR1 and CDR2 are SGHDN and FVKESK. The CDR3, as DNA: TGTGCCAGCAGCCCGCGGCGACTAGCGGGAGAGATTGAGCAGTTCTTC. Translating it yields CASSPRRLAGEIEQFF.

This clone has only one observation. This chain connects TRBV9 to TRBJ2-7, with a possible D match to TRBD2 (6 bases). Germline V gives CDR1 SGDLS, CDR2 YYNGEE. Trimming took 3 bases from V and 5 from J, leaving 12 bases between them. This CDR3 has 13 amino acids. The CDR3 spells CASSAGGPDEQYF. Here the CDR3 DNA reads TGTGCCAGCAGCGCAGGAGGGCCAGACGAGCAGTACTTC.

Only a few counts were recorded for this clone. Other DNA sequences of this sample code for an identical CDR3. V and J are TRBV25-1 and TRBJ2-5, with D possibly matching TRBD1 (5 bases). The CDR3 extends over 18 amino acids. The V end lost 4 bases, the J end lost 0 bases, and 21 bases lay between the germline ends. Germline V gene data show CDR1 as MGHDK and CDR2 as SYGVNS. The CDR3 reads CASSGRQTYSLYQETQYF. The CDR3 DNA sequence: TGTGCCAGCAGTGGACGACAGACTTACTCTTTGTACCAAGAGACCCAGTACTTC.